The clone carrying this T cell receptor beta chain was seen more than once but under ten times. What it binds is unknown. V shed 4 bases, J shed 7 bases, and the junction held 8 bases outside the gene matches. This CDR3 has 15 amino acids. Germline V gene lookup returns CDR1 LGHDT and CDR2 YNNKEL (reference sequence). This entry is derived from a study of T cells after yellow fever vaccination. Looking at the study overall: The SMART-Seq v4 Ultra Low Input method served to prepare the low-cell-number fractions.

The 5'RACE template-switching step produced TCR cDNA and added a universal primer site and UMIs. TCRdb redid the calling of the 5' RACE reads with MiXCR, one entry per CDR3 protein. The repertoire includes about 300,000 distinct CDR3 sequences, approximately 8% of them detected once, and around 3.3% sits in the top ten. Regarding the study as a whole: In post-booster samples, most primary-vaccination clones reappeared (about 96% CD4, approximately 91% CD8).

Specimen: CD4+ T cells sorted from PBMCs, collected 5 days after the yellow fever booster vaccination. The receptor was isolated from a young man who received the YFV17D yellow fever vaccine. The chain uses TRBV3-1 and TRBJ2-4; 9 bases agree with TRBD2. In DNA form, the CDR3 reads TGTGCCAGCAGCCCTGTCGTCGCGGGGGGGAACATTCAGTACTTC. It specifies CASSPVVAGGNIQYF.